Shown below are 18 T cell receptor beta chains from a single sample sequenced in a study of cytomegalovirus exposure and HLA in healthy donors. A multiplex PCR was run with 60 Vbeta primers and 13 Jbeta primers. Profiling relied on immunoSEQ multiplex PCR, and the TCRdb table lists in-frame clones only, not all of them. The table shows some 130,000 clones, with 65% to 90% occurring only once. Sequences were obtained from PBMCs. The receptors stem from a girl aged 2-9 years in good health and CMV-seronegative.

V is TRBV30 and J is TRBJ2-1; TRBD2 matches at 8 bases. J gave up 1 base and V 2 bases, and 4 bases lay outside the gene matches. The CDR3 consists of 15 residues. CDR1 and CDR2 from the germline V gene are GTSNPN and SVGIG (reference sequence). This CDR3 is CAWSKTSGSYNEQFF. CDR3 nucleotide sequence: TGTGCCTGGAGTAAAACTAGCGGTTCCTACAATGAGCAGTTCTTC.

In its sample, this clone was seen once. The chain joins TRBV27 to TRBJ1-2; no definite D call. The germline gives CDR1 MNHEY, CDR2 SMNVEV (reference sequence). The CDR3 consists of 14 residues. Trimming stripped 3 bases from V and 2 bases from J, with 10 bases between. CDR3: CASSFRNSNYGYTF. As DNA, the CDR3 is TGTGCCAGCAGTTTCAGGAACTCGAACTATGGCTACACCTTC.

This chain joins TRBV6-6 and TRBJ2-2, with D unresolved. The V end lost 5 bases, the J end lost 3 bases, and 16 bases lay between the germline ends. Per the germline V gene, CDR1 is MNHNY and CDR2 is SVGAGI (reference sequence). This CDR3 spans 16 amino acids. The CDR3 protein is CASSPYRLADTGELFF. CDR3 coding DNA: TGTGCCAGCAGTCCCTACCGACTGGCGGACACCGGGGAGCTGTTTTTT.

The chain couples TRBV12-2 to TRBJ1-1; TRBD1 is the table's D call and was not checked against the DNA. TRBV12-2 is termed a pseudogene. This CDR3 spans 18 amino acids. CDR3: CASRLAQFFSGENTEAFF. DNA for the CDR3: TGTGCAAGTCGCTTAGCGCAGTTTTTCTCAGGGGAGAACACTGAAGCTTTCTTT.

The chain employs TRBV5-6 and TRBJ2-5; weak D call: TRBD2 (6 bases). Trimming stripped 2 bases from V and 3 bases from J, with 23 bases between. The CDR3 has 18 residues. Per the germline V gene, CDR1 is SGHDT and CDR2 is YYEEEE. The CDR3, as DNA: TGTGCCAGCAGCTTAGGCGGAGGGTTCAAGGTGGGGAAAGAGACCCAGTACTTC. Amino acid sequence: CASSLGGGFKVGKETQYF. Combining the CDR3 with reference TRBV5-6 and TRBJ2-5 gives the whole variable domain DAGVTQSPTHLIKTRGQQVTLRCSPKSGHDTVSWYQQALGQGPQFIFQYYEEEERQRGNFPDRFSGHQFPNYSSELNVNALLLGDSALYLCASSLGGGFKVGKETQYFGPGTRLLVL.

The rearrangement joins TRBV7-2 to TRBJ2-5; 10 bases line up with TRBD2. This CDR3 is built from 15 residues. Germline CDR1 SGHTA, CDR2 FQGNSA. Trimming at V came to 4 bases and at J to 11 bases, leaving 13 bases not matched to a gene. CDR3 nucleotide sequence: TGTGCCAGCAGCTATCGGACTAGCGGTCCGTTCGTACAGTACTTC. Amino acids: CASSYRTSGPFVQYF.

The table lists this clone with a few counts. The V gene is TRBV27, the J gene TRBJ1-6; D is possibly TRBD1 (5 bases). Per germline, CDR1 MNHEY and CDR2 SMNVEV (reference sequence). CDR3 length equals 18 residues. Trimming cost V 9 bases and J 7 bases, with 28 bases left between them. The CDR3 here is CARARQQKTAISNSPLHF. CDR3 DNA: TGTGCCAGGGCAAGACAGCAGAAAACCGCTATTTCAAATTCACCCCTCCACTTT.

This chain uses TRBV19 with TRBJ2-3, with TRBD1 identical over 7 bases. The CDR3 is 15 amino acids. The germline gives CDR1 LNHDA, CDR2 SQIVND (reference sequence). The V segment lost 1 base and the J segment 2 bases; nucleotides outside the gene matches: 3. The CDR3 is CASSIGGQNTDTQYF. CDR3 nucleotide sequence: TGTGCCAGTAGTATAGGGGGACAGAACACAGATACGCAGTATTTT. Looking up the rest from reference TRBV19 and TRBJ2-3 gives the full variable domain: DGGITQSPKYLFRKEGQNVTLSCEQNLNHDAMYWYRQDPGQGLRLIYYSQIVNDFQKGDIAEGYSVSREKKESFPLTVTSAQKNPTAFYLCASSIGGQNTDTQYFGPGTRLTVL.

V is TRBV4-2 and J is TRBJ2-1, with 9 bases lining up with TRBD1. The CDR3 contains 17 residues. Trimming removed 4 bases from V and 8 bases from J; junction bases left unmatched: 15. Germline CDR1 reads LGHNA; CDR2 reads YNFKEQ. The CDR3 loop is CASSPSAWTGAGDEQFF. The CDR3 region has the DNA TGTGCCAGCAGCCCCAGTGCCTGGACAGGGGCCGGCGATGAGCAGTTCTTC.

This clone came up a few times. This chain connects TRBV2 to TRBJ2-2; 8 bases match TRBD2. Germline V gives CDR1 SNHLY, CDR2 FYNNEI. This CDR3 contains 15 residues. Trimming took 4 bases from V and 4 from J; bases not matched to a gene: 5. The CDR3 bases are TGTGCCAGCAGTGTAACAGCGGGAGTCACCGGGGAGCTGTTTTTT. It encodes CASSVTAGVTGELFF. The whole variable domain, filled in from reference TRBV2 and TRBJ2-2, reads EPEVTQTPSHQVTQMGQEVILRCVPISNHLYFYWYRQILGQKVEFLVSFYNNEISEKSEIFDDQFSVERPDGSNFTLKIRSTKLEDSAMYFCASSVTAGVTGELFFGEGSRLTVL.

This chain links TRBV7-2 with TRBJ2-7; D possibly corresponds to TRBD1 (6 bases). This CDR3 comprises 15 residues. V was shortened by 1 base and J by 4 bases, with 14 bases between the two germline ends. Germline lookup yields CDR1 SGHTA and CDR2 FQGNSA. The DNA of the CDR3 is TGTGCCAGCAGCTTAGGTGGACAGACTTTTTACGAGCAGTACTTC. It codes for CASSLGGQTFYEQYF.

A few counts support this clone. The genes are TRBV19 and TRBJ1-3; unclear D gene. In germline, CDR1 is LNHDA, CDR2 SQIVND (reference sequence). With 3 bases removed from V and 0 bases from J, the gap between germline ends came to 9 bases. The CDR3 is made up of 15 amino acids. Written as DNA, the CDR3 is TGTGCCAGTAGTATTGAGGGAGCCTCTGGAAACACCATATATTTT. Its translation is CASSIEGASGNTIYF.

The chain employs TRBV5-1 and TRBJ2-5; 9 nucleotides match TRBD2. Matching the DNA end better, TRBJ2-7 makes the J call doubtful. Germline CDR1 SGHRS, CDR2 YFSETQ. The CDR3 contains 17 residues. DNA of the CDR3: TGCGCCAGCAGCACCCTAGCGGGAACGATCTTTGATTACGAGCAGTACTTC. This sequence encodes CASSTLAGTIFDYEQYF.

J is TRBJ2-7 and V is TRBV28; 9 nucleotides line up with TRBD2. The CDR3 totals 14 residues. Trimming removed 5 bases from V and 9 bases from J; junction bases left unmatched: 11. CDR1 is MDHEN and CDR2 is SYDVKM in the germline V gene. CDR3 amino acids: CASSNRLGGRVQYF. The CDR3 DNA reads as TGTGCCAGCAGTAACAGGTTAGGCGGGAGGGTGCAGTACTTC.

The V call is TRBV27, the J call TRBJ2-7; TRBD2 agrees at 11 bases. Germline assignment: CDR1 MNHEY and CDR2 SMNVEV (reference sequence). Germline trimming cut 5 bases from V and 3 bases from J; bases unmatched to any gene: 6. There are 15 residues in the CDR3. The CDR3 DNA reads TGTGCCAGCAGTCTTGGGACTAGCGGATTCTACGAGCAGTACTTC. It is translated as CASSLGTSGFYEQYF.

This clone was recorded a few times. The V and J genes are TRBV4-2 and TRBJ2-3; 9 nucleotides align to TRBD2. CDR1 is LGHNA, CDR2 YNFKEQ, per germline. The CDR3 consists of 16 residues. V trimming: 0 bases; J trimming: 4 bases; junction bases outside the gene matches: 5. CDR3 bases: TGTGCCAGCAGCCAAGAAAATAGCGGGGGCGCAGATACGCAGTATTTT. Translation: CASSQENSGGADTQYF.

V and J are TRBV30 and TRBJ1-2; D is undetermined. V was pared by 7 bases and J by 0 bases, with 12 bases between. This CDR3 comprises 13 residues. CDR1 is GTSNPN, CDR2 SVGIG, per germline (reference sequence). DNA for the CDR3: TGTGCCTTCCCCCGAGGAGCTAACTATGGCTACACCTTC. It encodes CAFPRGANYGYTF. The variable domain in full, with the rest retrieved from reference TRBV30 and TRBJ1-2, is SQTIHQWPATLVQPVGSPLSLECTVEGTSNPNLYWYRQAAGRGLQLLFYSVGIGQISSEVPQNLSASRPQDRQFILSSKKLLLSDSGFYLCAFPRGANYGYTFGSGTRLTVV.

CDR3 DNA: TGTGCCAGCAGCTTAGTCTCTAGAACAGATACGCAGTATTTT. Translating it yields CASSLVSRTDTQYF. This rearrangement joins TRBV7-9 to TRBJ2-3; no reliable D call. V lost 1 base and J 3 bases, leaving 8 bases between the germline ends. The CDR3 is made up of 14 amino acids. The V gene's germline CDR1 is SEHNR and CDR2 FQNEAQ (reference sequence).